This TCR beta chain was documented in a study of blood T cell repertoires in COVID-19. Turning to the study itself: Sources were T cells, B-cell-depleted T cells, or PBMCs; the material itself was cDNA or gDNA.

The CDR3 runs to 17 residues. Trimming cost V 1 base and J 4 bases; bases outside gene matches: 11. Germline V gives CDR1 SNHLY, CDR2 FYNNEI. Methods used by the authors: Amplified reference gene primers provided the basis for estimating nucleated cell counts. Sequenced by immunoSEQ multiplex PCR; TCRdb stores in-frame clones only, minus some. That table is the source of V, J and clone size, and D and trimming were worked out from the DNA. Of some 220,000 clones listed, around 83% were seen once; the top ten hold about 1.3%. The specimen was PBMCs or T cells enriched from blood (not recorded which). The rearrangement uses TRBV2 and TRBJ2-3, with 7 bases fitting TRBD2. The origin of this receptor is a woman in her forties with acute COVID-19. This CDR3 reads CASSEGEWEGRADTQYF. CDR3 sequence (DNA): TGTGCCAGCAGTGAAGGAGAGTGGGAGGGGCGGGCAGATACGCAGTATTTT.